The rows below give T cell receptor beta chains drawn from one sample of a study of blood T cells in healthy people across ages. MiXCR was run by TCRdb on the 5' RACE reads, yielding one entry per CDR3 protein. Counted here are under 950,000 distinct CDR3 sequences, about a fifth occurring once; the ten biggest clones make up less than 25%. The sequenced sample was blood. The receptors originated from a man aged 65 to 85 in good health. Both conserved end residues are part of each CDR3. The order of the fields is J gene, clone size, D gene, V gene, CDR3 DNA, CDR3 protein. A D gene is named only where the DNA matches it firmly. Clone size, where shown, is once, few, many, or a class for clones that have expanded.

J gene: TRBJ2-5
clone size: -
D gene: -
V gene: TRBV12-3/TRBV12-4
CDR3 DNA: TGTGCCAGCGGTCGGGCGGTCGGTTTAAGGGAGACCCAGTACTTC
CDR3 protein: CASGRAVGLRETQYF

J gene: TRBJ1-1
clone size: few
D gene: -
V gene: TRBV12-3/TRBV12-4
CDR3 DNA: TGTGCCAGCAGTTTTCTGAGCGCGGGAGCTTTCTTT
CDR3 protein: CASSFLSAGAFF

J gene: TRBJ1-1
clone size: few
D gene: -
V gene: TRBV29-1
CDR3 DNA: TGCAGCGTTGAAAAACTCGGGGAGAACACTGAAGCTTTCTTT
CDR3 protein: CSVEKLGENTEAFF

J gene: TRBJ2-7
clone size: many
D gene: TRBD1
V gene: TRBV6-5
CDR3 DNA: TGTGCCAGCAGTTATAAAGCAGGGGGCTCCTACGAGCAGTACTTC
CDR3 protein: CASSYKAGGSYEQYF

J gene: TRBJ2-1
clone size: few
D gene: TRBD2
V gene: TRBV28
CDR3 DNA: TGTGCCAGCAAAAACAACGGGGGACTAGCGGGCAATGAGCAGTTCTTC
CDR3 protein: CASKNNGGLAGNEQFF

J gene: TRBJ1-1
clone size: -
D gene: -
V gene: TRBV12-3/TRBV12-4
CDR3 DNA: TGTGCCAGCAGCTCGACCCGTGAAGCTTTCTTT
CDR3 protein: CASSSTREAFF

J gene: TRBJ2-5
clone size: few
D gene: -
V gene: TRBV7-2
CDR3 DNA: TGTGCCAGCAGCCAAATAGAGACCCAGTACTTC
CDR3 protein: CASSQIETQYF

J gene: TRBJ1-1
clone size: few
D gene: TRBD1
V gene: TRBV6-5
CDR3 DNA: TGTGCCAGCAGTCGACAGGGGGAATCGGACACTGAAGCTTTCTTT
CDR3 protein: CASSRQGESDTEAFF

J gene: TRBJ2-2
clone size: few
D gene: TRBD1
V gene: TRBV2
CDR3 DNA: TGTGCCAGCACTCTGGACAGGGCGGAATCCGGGGAGCTGTTTTTT
CDR3 protein: CASTLDRAESGELFF

J gene: TRBJ2-1
clone size: many
D gene: -
V gene: TRBV5-1
CDR3 DNA: TGCGCCAGCAGCTTGGCCGGGTCGGCGGCCGATGAGCAGTTCTTC
CDR3 protein: CASSLAGSAADEQFF

J gene: TRBJ1-4
clone size: few
D gene: TRBD1
V gene: TRBV20-1
CDR3 DNA: TGCAGTGCTAGACAAGACAGGGGGGCTGAAAAACTGTTTTTT
CDR3 protein: CSARQDRGAEKLFF

J gene: TRBJ1-4
clone size: -
D gene: TRBD1
V gene: TRBV3-1
CDR3 DNA: TGTGCCAGCAGCACAGGGGTCGAAAAACTGTTTTTT
CDR3 protein: CASSTGVEKLFF

J gene: TRBJ2-3
clone size: few
D gene: TRBD2
V gene: TRBV24-1
CDR3 DNA: TGTGCCACCAGTGCCGGAGCGGGAGGGCTCAGAGATACGCAGTATTTT
CDR3 protein: CATSAGAGGLRDTQYF

J gene: TRBJ1-6
clone size: -
D gene: -
V gene: TRBV7-9
CDR3 DNA: TGTGCCAGCGCAGGGGCCAGCTCCTATAATTCACCCCTCCACTTT
CDR3 protein: CASAGASSYNSPLHF

J gene: TRBJ2-3
clone size: -
D gene: TRBD1
V gene: TRBV29-1
CDR3 DNA: TGCAGCGTTGGCCCCTCGACAGGGGCAGATACGCAGTATTTT
CDR3 protein: CSVGPSTGADTQYF

J gene: TRBJ2-5
clone size: -
D gene: -
V gene: TRBV20-1
CDR3 DNA: TGCAGTGCTGAGAGCCGTTTGGTAGAGACCCAGTACTTC
CDR3 protein: CSAESRLVETQYF

J gene: TRBJ2-1
clone size: many
D gene: -
V gene: TRBV10-3
CDR3 DNA: TGTGCCATCAGTGACCCGGGAAGCTCCTACAATGAGCAGTTCTTC
CDR3 protein: CAISDPGSSYNEQFF

J gene: TRBJ1-4
clone size: few
D gene: -
V gene: TRBV5-1
CDR3 DNA: TGCGCCAGCAGCTTGGGGGGGGGCCAGGCAACTAATGAAAAACTGTTTTTT
CDR3 protein: CASSLGGGQATNEKLFF

J gene: TRBJ2-7
clone size: -
D gene: -
V gene: TRBV20-1
CDR3 DNA: TGCAGTGCTAGAGAAGGGCAACGACGGGCCCCCTCCTACGAGCAGTACTTC
CDR3 protein: CSAREGQRRAPSYEQYF

J gene: TRBJ1-3
clone size: few
D gene: -
V gene: TRBV7-2
CDR3 DNA: TGTGCCAGCAGCTTAGCGGGCGGAAACACCATATATTTT
CDR3 protein: CASSLAGGNTIYF

J gene: TRBJ1-5
clone size: -
D gene: -
V gene: TRBV5-6
CDR3 DNA: TGTGCCAGCAGCTTGTACTGGGCTAGTCAGCCCCAGCATTTT
CDR3 protein: CASSLYWASQPQHF

J gene: TRBJ2-1
clone size: once
D gene: -
V gene: TRBV29-1
CDR3 DNA: TGCAGGGTTTCCCCCTGGGCACACAATGAGCAGTTCTTC
CDR3 protein: CRVSPWAHNEQFF

J gene: TRBJ1-1
clone size: many
D gene: -
V gene: TRBV29-1
CDR3 DNA: TGCAGCGTTGAAGCCTCCGGGGGTTTAGCTTTCTTT
CDR3 protein: CSVEASGGLAFF

J gene: TRBJ2-1
clone size: few
D gene: -
V gene: TRBV6-5
CDR3 DNA: TGTGCCAGCAGTTCTCCGGGGGCGCCGAAAAATGAGCAGTTCTTC
CDR3 protein: CASSSPGAPKNEQFF

J gene: TRBJ2-7
clone size: few
D gene: -
V gene: TRBV6-5
CDR3 DNA: TGTGCCAGCAGTTACTCGATGGGGGACCCAAGAATCCAGCAGTACTTC
CDR3 protein: CASSYSMGDPRIQQYF

J gene: TRBJ2-7
clone size: -
D gene: -
V gene: TRBV10-3
CDR3 DNA: TGTGCCATCAGTCAGGGGAAAGACTACGAGCAGTACTTC
CDR3 protein: CAISQGKDYEQYF

J gene: TRBJ2-5
clone size: few
D gene: -
V gene: TRBV5-1
CDR3 DNA: TGCGCCAGCAGCATTCCGGGACACGGGGACGAGACCCAGTACTTC
CDR3 protein: CASSIPGHGDETQYF

J gene: TRBJ2-4
clone size: -
D gene: TRBD2
V gene: TRBV3-1
CDR3 DNA: TGTGCCAGCAGCCATGGCGGGGGTAGGGAAAACATTCAGTACTTC
CDR3 protein: CASSHGGGRENIQYF

J gene: TRBJ2-5
clone size: many
D gene: -
V gene: TRBV3-1
CDR3 DNA: TGTGCCAGCAGCAAAGACGCAAGTAGGGGGACCCAGTACTTC
CDR3 protein: CASSKDASRGTQYF

J gene: TRBJ2-3
clone size: few
D gene: -
V gene: TRBV6-2/TRBV6-3
CDR3 DNA: TGTGCCAGCACGTTTACTACTCGGGACTCAGCCACAGATACGCAGTATTTT
CDR3 protein: CASTFTTRDSATDTQYF

J gene: TRBJ2-3
clone size: few
D gene: -
V gene: TRBV7-9
CDR3 DNA: TGTGCCAGCAGCCCCCTCGGGGGACTCAGCACAGATACGCAGTATTTT
CDR3 protein: CASSPLGGLSTDTQYF

J gene: TRBJ2-2
clone size: few
D gene: -
V gene: TRBV6-5
CDR3 DNA: TGTGCTATCAGGGGAAACACCGGGGAGCTGTTTTTT
CDR3 protein: CAIRGNTGELFF

J gene: TRBJ2-7
clone size: few
D gene: TRBD1
V gene: TRBV13
CDR3 DNA: TGTGCCAGCAGCATCTGGACAGGGAAAAACGAGCAGTACTTC
CDR3 protein: CASSIWTGKNEQYF

J gene: TRBJ2-5
clone size: -
D gene: -
V gene: TRBV27
CDR3 DNA: TGTGCCAGCAGCAATGGACAGAAAGAGACCCAGTACTTC
CDR3 protein: CASSNGQKETQYF

J gene: TRBJ2-7
clone size: -
D gene: TRBD1
V gene: TRBV20-1
CDR3 DNA: TGCAGTGCTGGGACAGTTGACGAGCAGTACTTC
CDR3 protein: CSAGTVDEQYF

J gene: TRBJ1-1
clone size: -
D gene: TRBD1
V gene: TRBV12-3/TRBV12-4
CDR3 DNA: TGTGCCAGCAGGGAGACAGGGGCGCGAACTGAAGCTTTCTTT
CDR3 protein: CASRETGARTEAFF

J gene: TRBJ2-1
clone size: few
D gene: -
V gene: TRBV29-1
CDR3 DNA: TGCAGCGTGGAAAGTCCGGAGCGGAATGAGCAGTTCTTC
CDR3 protein: CSVESPERNEQFF

J gene: TRBJ1-2
clone size: -
D gene: -
V gene: TRBV7-9
CDR3 DNA: TGTGCCAGCAGCTTAGAGGCACACTATGGCTACACCTTC
CDR3 protein: CASSLEAHYGYTF

J gene: TRBJ2-1
clone size: few
D gene: -
V gene: TRBV25-1
CDR3 DNA: TGTGCCAGCAGTGAAGAGGGACCTGCCTACAATGAGCAGTTCTTC
CDR3 protein: CASSEEGPAYNEQFF

J gene: TRBJ2-5
clone size: few
D gene: -
V gene: TRBV2
CDR3 DNA: TGTGCCAGCAGTGAAGGAAGGGGTGGTTTCCAAGAGACCCAGTACTTC
CDR3 protein: CASSEGRGGFQETQYF